The source of this T cell receptor (beta chain) is a study of control samples from healthy donors and cancer patients. Per germline, CDR1 LNHDA and CDR2 SQIVND (reference sequence). V was pared by 1 base and J by 8 bases, with 11 bases between. There are 13 residues in the CDR3. This table comes from immunoSEQ multiplex PCR, and its TCRdb copy is limited to in-frame clones, with some not included. Of over 65,000 clones in the sample, roughly 89% were seen once. Sample: PBMCs. The receptor comes from a woman between 50 and 59 years old with colorectal cancer. The V gene is TRBV19, the J gene TRBJ1-2; D is ambiguous. The CDR3 nucleotides read TGTGCCAGTAGTATAGGCGGCGTCGAGGGCTACACCTTC. Its protein product is CASSIGGVEGYTF.